This T cell receptor beta chain was sequenced during a study of T cells of healthy individuals. The V gene's germline CDR1 is MGHRA and CDR2 YSYEKL. The CDR3 spans 16 residues. Germline trimming cut 4 bases from V and 8 bases from J; bases unmatched to any gene: 9. MiXCR was run by TCRdb on the 5' RACE reads, yielding one entry per CDR3 protein. The data show nearly 100,000 distinct CDR3 sequences, roughly 15% seen once. This clonotype was observed at least ten times. The chain joins TRBV4-1 to TRBJ1-6, with 9 bases that match TRBD1. The receptor was derived from a human donor in good health. The CDR3 region is CASSLGQGYVHSPLHF. The CDR3 nucleotides are TGCGCCAGCAGCCTCGGACAGGGGTATGTTCATTCACCCCTCCACTTT.